Presented here are 6 T cell receptor beta chains from one specimen sequenced in a study of naive and memory T cell subsets. The beta constant-region primer was an equimolar mix of two oligonucleotides covering TRBC1 and TRBC2. TCRdb re-called the UMI-ligation and nested PCR reads with MiXCR, one entry per CDR3 protein. The table lists approximately 89,000 distinct CDR3 sequences, 5.5% to 8.5% of them singletons. Input material: central memory CD4+ T cells from blood. The receptors originated from a human donor in good health.

There are a few counts of this clonotype. V and J are TRBV5-1 and TRBJ2-1; D is possibly TRBD2 (6 bases). V was cut by 0 bases and J by 4 bases, with 11 bases left in between. The germline CDR1 and CDR2 sequences are SGHRS and YFSETQ. The CDR3 contains 15 residues. The CDR3 reads CASSLEASEYNEQFF. CDR3 in DNA: TGCGCCAGCAGCTTGGAGGCTAGCGAGTACAATGAGCAGTTCTTC.

The sample holds many counts of this clonotype. The CDR3 coding sequence is TGCAGCGTTTTGGGATGGAGCACTGAAGCTTTCTTT. Its protein is CSVLGWSTEAFF. The chain employs TRBV29-1 and TRBJ1-1; D remains ambiguous. Trimming removed 5 bases from V and 4 bases from J, with 11 bases in between. The V gene's germline CDR1 is SQVTM and CDR2 ANQGSEA. The CDR3 extends over 12 amino acids.

This clonotype was counted many times. The V and J genes are TRBV9 and TRBJ1-6; possibly TRBD1 for D (5 bases). Germline V gene data show CDR1 as SGDLS and CDR2 as YYNGEE. This CDR3 has 16 residues. Trimming stripped 3 bases from V and 1 base from J, with 11 bases between. The CDR3 loop is CASSAGRGSYNSPLHF. CDR3 nucleotide sequence: TGTGCCAGCAGCGCAGGGCGGGGTTCCTATAATTCACCCCTCCACTTT.

This clonotype was seen repeatedly, ten times or more. V is TRBV5-5 and J is TRBJ1-1; no definite D call. Trimming left V 2 bases short and J 0 bases short, with 8 bases between. The V gene's germline CDR1 is SGHKS and CDR2 YYEKEE (reference sequence). CDR3 length: 14 amino acids. CDR3 amino acids: CASSFSTLNTEAFF. The CDR3 nucleotides are TGTGCCAGCAGCTTCAGTACTCTGAACACTGAAGCTTTCTTT.

This clonotype has at least ten counts. Here the CDR3 DNA reads TGTGCCAGCAGTTACTCTCTTACCGCGCGGGGGGATGAGCAGTTCTTC. Protein product: CASSYSLTARGDEQFF. The gene calls are TRBV6-2 or TRBV6-3 and TRBJ2-1; 8 bases align to TRBD2. The CDR3 has 16 residues. V lost 0 bases and J lost 8; bases outside the gene matches: 9. In germline, CDR1 is MNHEY, CDR2 SVGEGT.

This clonotype occurred many times. The chain carries TRBV4-2 and TRBJ2-3; D assignment may be TRBD1 or TRBD2 (6 bases each). The CDR3 runs 14 residues. Germline CDR1 reads LGHNA; CDR2 reads YNFKEQ. Trimming stripped 5 bases from V and 7 bases from J, with 16 bases between. CDR3 DNA: TGTGCCAGCAGCGGGGTGGGGGGCTTGAATACGCAGTATTTT. This codes for CASSGVGGLNTQYF.